This paragraph covers one T cell receptor (beta chain) sequence. Time point noted: pre-sensitization, week 0. Treatment: therapeutic diphenylcyclopropenone sensitization with weekly scalp DPC. Unfractionated whole blood served as the source for total RNA extraction. There are 17 residues in the CDR3. CDR1 and CDR2 from the germline V gene are MDHEN and SYDVKM. J lost 1 base, V lost 6 bases, and 6 bases had no gene match. Via MiXCR, TCRdb re-called the RACE reads, giving one row per CDR3 protein. Of fewer than 45,000 distinct CDR3 sequences listed, approximately 10% are singletons. This entry is derived from a study of human T cells and chemical hapten exposure.

The sample was whole blood, taken in connection with sensitization to the hapten diphenylcyclopropenone (DPC). The chain employs TRBV28 and TRBJ2-1; the match to TRBD2 covers 13 bases. This clonotype was obtained from a man over 45 with alopecia areata. Some clones in this sample may be carry-over from other donors' samples. The DNA for the CDR3 is TGTGCCAGCAGCGAACCGGGACTAGCGGGGTCCTACAATGAGCAGTTCTTC. Protein product: CASSEPGLAGSYNEQFF.